Given below is one TCR beta chain in context. Its antigen is not identified. The junction does not match germline at one end; this may be a read error. This specimen comes from a study of shared clonotypes between healthy human individuals. Findings of the study overall: Sequencing depth was expected to influence donor clonotype sharing.

The study ran the assay at deep level. Unsorted PBMC replicate PCRs drew on around 300 ng DNA, representing around 30,000 T cell genomes. How the authors handled the data: Owing to the provision of junction-only sequences devoid of quality scores by immunoSEQ, filtering differed. The protocol was immunoSEQ multiplex PCR, while the TCRdb copy is restricted to in-frame clones and leaves out a portion. V, J and clone size were drawn from that table, and D and trimming were deduced from the DNA. This table has around 510,000 clones, around 80% appearing once. Germline V gene lookup returns CDR1 LGHNA and CDR2 YSLEER. The CDR3 runs 14 residues.

This clonotype was sampled from a woman aged 40 to 55 in good health. Some clones in this sample may be carry-over from other donors' samples. V is TRBV4-3 and J is TRBJ2-5; D could derive from TRBD1 or TRBD2 (5 bases each). Input material: PBMCs. The CDR3 reads CASSQVSGRSEQHF. CDR3 DNA: TGCGCCAGCAGCCAAGTTTCAGGGCGTAGCGAGCAGCACTTC.